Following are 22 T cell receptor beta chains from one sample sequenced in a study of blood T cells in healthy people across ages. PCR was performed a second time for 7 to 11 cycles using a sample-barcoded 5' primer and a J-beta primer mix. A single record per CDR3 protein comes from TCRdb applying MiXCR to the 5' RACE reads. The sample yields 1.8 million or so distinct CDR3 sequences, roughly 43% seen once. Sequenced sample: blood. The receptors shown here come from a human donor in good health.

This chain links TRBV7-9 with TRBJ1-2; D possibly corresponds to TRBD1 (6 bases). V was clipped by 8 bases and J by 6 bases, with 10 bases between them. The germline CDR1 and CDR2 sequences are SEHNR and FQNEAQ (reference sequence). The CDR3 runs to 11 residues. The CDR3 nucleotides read TGTGCCAGCGGCAGGGGTGATGGCTACACCTTC. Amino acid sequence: CASGRGDGYTF.

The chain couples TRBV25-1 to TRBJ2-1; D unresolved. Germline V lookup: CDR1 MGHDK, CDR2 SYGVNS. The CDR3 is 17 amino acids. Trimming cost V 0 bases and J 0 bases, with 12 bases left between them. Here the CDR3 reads CASSEYRPWHSYNEQFF. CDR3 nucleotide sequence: TGTGCCAGCAGTGAATACCGCCCGTGGCACTCCTACAATGAGCAGTTCTTC.

CDR3 bases: TGCGCCAGCAGCTTCTTCTTCGATACGCAGTATTTT. This gives the protein CASSFFFDTQYF. The chain recombines TRBV5-1 with TRBJ2-3, with D unclear. CDR3 length: 12 residues. Germline values: CDR1 SGHRS, CDR2 YFSETQ. Deletions cut 2 bases from V and 6 bases from J, with 7 bases between.

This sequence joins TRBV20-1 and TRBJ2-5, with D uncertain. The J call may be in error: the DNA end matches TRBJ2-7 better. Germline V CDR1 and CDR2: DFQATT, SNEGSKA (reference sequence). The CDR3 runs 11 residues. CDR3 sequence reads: CSATSRYEQYF. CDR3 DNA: TGCAGTGCGACCTCGAGGTACGAGCAGTACTTC.

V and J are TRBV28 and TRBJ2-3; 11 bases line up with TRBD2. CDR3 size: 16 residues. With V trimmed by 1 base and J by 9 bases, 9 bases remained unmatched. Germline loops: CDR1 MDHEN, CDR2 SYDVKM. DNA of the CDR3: TGTGCCAGCAGTTTATATGAGCAGGGACTAGCGGAAACGCAGTATTTT. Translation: CASSLYEQGLAETQYF.

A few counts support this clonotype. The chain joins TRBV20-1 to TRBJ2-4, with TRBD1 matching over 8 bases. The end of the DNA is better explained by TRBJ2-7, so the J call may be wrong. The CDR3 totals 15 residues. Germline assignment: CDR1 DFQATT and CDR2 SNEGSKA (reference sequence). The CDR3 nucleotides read TGCAGTGCTAGAGAAGCCGGGACAGGACCCCGCGAGCAGTACTTC. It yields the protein CSAREAGTGPREQYF.

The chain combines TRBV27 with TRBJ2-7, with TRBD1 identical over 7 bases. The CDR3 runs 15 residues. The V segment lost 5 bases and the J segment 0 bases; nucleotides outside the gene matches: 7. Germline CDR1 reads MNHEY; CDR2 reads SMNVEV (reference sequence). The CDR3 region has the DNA TGTGCCAGCAGTACAGGGGTCTCGACCTCCTACGAGCAGTACTTC. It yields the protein CASSTGVSTSYEQYF.

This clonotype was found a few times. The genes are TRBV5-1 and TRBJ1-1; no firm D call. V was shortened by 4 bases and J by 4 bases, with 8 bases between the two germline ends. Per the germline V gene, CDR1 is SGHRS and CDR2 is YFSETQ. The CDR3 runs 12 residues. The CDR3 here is CASSGPSTEAFF. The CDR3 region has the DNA TGCGCCAGCAGCGGACCCAGCACTGAAGCTTTCTTT.

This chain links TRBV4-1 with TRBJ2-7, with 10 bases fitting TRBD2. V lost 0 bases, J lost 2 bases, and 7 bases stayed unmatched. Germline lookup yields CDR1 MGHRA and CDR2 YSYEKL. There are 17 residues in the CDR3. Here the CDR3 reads CASSQDTGLAETYEQYF. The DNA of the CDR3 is TGCGCCAGCAGCCAAGATACCGGACTAGCGGAAACCTACGAGCAGTACTTC.

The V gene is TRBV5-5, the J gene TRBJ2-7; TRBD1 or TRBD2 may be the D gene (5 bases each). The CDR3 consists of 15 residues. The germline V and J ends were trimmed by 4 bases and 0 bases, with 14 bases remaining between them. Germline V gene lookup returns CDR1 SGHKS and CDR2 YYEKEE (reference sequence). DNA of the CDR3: TGTGCCAGCAGCAACCGGGACGGTGGCTCCTACGAGCAGTACTTC. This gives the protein CASSNRDGGSYEQYF. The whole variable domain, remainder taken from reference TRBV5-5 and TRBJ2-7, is DAGVTQSPTHLIKTRGQQVTLRCSPISGHKSVSWYQQVLGQGPQFIFQYYEKEERGRGNFPDRFSARQFPNYSSELNVNALLLGDSALYLCASSNRDGGSYEQYFGPGTRLTVT.

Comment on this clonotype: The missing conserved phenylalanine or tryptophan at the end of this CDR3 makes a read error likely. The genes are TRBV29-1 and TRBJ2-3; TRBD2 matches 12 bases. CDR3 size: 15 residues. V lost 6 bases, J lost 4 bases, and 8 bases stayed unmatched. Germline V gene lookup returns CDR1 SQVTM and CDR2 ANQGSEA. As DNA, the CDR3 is TGCAGCGTGATCCCTAGCGGGGGGGCCCCAGATACGCAGTATGTT. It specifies CSVIPSGGAPDTQYV.

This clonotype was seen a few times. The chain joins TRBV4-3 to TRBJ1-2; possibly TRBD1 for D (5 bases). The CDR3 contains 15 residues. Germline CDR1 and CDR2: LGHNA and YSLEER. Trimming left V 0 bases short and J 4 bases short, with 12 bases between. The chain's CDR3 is CASSQDIGATYGYTF. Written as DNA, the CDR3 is TGCGCCAGCAGCCAAGATATCGGGGCGACCTATGGCTACACCTTC.

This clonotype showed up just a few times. The CDR3 spells CASSVGWRSTNEKLFF. CDR3 bases: TGTGCCAGCAGCGTAGGGTGGAGGTCAACTAATGAAAAACTGTTTTTT. This chain connects TRBV7-2 to TRBJ1-4; D is unresolved. CDR3 size: 16 residues. Trimming removed 5 bases from V and 0 bases from J, with 13 bases in between. Germline assignment: CDR1 SGHTA and CDR2 FQGNSA.

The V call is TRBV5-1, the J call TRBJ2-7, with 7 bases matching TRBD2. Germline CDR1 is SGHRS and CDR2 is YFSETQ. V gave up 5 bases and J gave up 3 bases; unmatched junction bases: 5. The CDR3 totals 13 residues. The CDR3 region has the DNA TGCGCCAGCAGGTCTGGGGGGGACTACGAGCAGTACTTC. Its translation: CASRSGGDYEQYF. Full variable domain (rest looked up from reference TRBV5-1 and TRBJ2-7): KAGVTQTPRYLIKTRGQQVTLSCSPISGHRSVSWYQQTPGQGLQFLFEYFSETQRNKGNFPGRFSGRQFSNSRSEMNVSTLELGDSALYLCASRSGGDYEQYFGPGTRLTVT.

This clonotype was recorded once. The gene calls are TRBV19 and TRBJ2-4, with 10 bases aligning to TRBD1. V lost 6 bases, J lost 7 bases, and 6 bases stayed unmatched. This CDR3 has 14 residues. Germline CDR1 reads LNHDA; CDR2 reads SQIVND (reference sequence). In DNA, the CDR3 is TGTGCCAGTAGGGACAGGGGGTCCGGCAACATTCAGTACTTC. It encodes CASRDRGSGNIQYF.

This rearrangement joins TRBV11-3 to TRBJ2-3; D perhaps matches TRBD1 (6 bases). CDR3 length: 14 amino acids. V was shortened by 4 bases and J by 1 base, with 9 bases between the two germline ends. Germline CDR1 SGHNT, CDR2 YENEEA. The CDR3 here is CASSSGQRTDTQYF. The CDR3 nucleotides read TGTGCCAGCAGCTCCGGACAGCGCACAGATACGCAGTATTTT. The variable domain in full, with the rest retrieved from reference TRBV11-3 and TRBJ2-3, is EAGVVQSPRYKIIEKKQPVAFWCNPISGHNTLYWYLQNLGQGPELLIRYENEEAVDDSQLPKDRFSAERLKGVDSTLKIQPAELGDSAVYLCASSSGQRTDTQYFGPGTRLTVL.

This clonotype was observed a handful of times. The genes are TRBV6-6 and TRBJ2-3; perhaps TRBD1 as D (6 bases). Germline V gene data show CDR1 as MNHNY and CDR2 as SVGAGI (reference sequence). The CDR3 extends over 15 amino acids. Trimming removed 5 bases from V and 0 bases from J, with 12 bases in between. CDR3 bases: TGTGCCAGCAGTCAACCGGGACACAGCACAGATACGCAGTATTTT. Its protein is CASSQPGHSTDTQYF.

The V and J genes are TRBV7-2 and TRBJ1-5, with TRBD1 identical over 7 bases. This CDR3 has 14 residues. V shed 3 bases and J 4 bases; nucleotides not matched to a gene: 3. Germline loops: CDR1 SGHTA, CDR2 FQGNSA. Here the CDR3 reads CASSFTGENQPQHF. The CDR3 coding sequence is TGTGCCAGCAGCTTTACAGGGGAGAATCAGCCCCAGCATTTT.

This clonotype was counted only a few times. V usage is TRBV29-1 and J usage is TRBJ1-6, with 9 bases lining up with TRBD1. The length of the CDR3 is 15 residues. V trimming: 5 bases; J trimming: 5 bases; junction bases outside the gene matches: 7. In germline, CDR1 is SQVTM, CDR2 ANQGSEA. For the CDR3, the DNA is TGCAGCGTTACAACCGGGACAGGGAATAATTCACCCCTCCACTTT. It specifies CSVTTGTGNNSPLHF.

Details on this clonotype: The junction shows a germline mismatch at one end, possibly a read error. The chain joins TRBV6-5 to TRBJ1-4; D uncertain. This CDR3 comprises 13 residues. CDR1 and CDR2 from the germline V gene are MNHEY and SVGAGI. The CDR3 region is CTSSGGFDEKLFF. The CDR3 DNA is TGTACCAGCAGTGGAGGTTTTGATGAAAAACTGTTTTTT.

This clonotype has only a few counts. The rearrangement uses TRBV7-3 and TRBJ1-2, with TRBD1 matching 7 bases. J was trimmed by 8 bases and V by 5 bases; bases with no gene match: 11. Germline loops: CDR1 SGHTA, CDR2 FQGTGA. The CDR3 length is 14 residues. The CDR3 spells CASSPTTGSKGYTF. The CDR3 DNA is TGTGCCAGCAGCCCCACGACAGGGTCGAAAGGCTACACCTTC.

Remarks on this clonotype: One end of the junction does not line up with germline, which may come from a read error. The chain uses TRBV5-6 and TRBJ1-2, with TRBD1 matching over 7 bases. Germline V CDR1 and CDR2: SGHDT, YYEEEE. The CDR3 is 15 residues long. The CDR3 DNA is TGTGCCAGCAGCTTCCAACACGACAGGGACTATGGCTGCACCTTC. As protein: CASSFQHDRDYGCTF.